This T cell receptor (beta chain) was sequenced in a study of graft-versus-host responses after intestinal transplantation. Germline CDR1 and CDR2: MNHEY and SVGAGI. The CDR3 is 13 residues long. V was pared by 4 bases and J by 2 bases, with 9 bases between. This clone was picked up a small number of times. Data came from immunoSEQ multiplex PCR; TCRdb stores just in-frame clones and leaves some out. The data hold several thousand clones, with less than 40% observed a single time. Irradiated, violet-dye-labeled stimulators (around 200,000) were plated alongside around 200,000 CFSE-labeled responders. The chain uses TRBV6-5 and TRBJ2-7; D is undetermined. Specimen: alloreactive CD8+ T cells from a mixed lymphocyte reaction culture, collected before intestinal transplant. The subset here: CFSE-low proliferating T cells sorted from approximately 6-day pre-transplant mixed lymphocyte reaction (GvH or HvG direction). This TCR derives from a human patient who received an intestinal transplant. The DNA for the CDR3 is TGTGCCAGCAGTTTCGCAGTTACCTACGAGCAGTACTTC. Translating it yields CASSFAVTYEQYF.